Below are 4 T cell receptor beta chains sequenced from a single sample in a study of identical twins. TCRdb processed the 5' RACE reads anew with MiXCR; each CDR3 protein has one entry. The data contain hundreds of thousands of distinct CDR3 sequences, over 15% of them singletons. The same specimen was also included in a second study, on T cells expressing NK-cell markers.

The sample consisted of PBMCs. The receptors were sampled from a woman aged 18-35 years in good health.

This clonotype has just a few counts. This chain links TRBV27 with TRBJ2-1, with 8 bases aligning to TRBD1. Trimming removed 2 bases from V and 5 bases from J; junction bases left unmatched: 8. Germline V gives CDR1 MNHEY, CDR2 SMNVEV (reference sequence). CDR3 length: 16 amino acids. The CDR3, as DNA: TGTGCCAGCAGTTTAGAGTGGACAGGGCTCCACAATGAGCAGTTCTTC. This sequence encodes CASSLEWTGLHNEQFF.

This clonotype was seen a few times. The J gene is TRBJ2-1, the V gene TRBV5-1; TRBD2 aligns across 7 bases. The CDR3 length is 14 residues. V lost 3 bases to trimming and J lost 3 bases; unmatched junction nucleotides: 3. The germline V gene has CDR1 SGHRS and CDR2 YFSETQ. The chain's CDR3 is CASSWGGIYNEQFF. DNA of the CDR3: TGCGCCAGCAGCTGGGGGGGAATCTACAATGAGCAGTTCTTC.

V is TRBV12-3 or TRBV12-4 and J is TRBJ1-6; TRBD1 matches 9 bases. The V gene end was trimmed by 6 bases and the J gene end by 10 bases; junction bases not matched to a gene: 4. This CDR3 comprises 13 residues. For the CDR3, the DNA is TGTGCCAGCAGAAGGACAGGGGCCTCACCCCTCCACTTT. Protein: CASRRTGASPLHF.

This chain uses TRBV6-5 with TRBJ1-6; D ambiguous. The CDR3 is 16 amino acids. Germline lookup yields CDR1 MNHEY and CDR2 SVGAGI. The germline V and J ends were trimmed by 2 bases and 4 bases, with 12 bases remaining between them. This CDR3 is CASSYAGSRYNSPLHF. The CDR3 nucleotides read TGTGCCAGCAGTTACGCGGGGAGTAGGTATAATTCACCCCTCCACTTT.